The TCR beta chain described here comes from a study of T-cell reconstitution after alpha-beta-depleted transplantation in children. This CDR3 region has 14 residues. Germline CDR1 is MNHEY and CDR2 is SMNVEV (reference sequence). Trimming cost V 6 bases and J 2 bases; bases outside gene matches: 3. This clonotype was seen ten or more times. Its antigen is unknown. Preparation of the TCRbeta library was carried out with unique molecular identifiers. Via MiXCR, TCRdb re-called the PCR reads, giving one row per CDR3 protein. The data show around 440,000 distinct CDR3 sequences, under 12% seen once. Study results and limitations: Expanded clones from the graft, numbering several hundred, reportedly supplied alpha-beta T cells about two months after transplant. Several patients had high TCRbeta diversity at day 60; it came from surviving recipient T cells and thymic progenitors. T-cell numbers and diversity, one year after transplant, stemmed largely from T cells that were newly produced.

The source was PBMCs, collected before TCRalphabeta/CD19-depleted stem cell transplant. The chain employs TRBV27 and TRBJ2-1, with 8 bases lining up with TRBD2. This receptor was obtained from a child between 2 and 9 years old with inherited bone marrow failure, due to receive a stem cell transplant. CDR3: CASRKRGPYNEQFF. CDR3 nucleotide sequence: TGTGCCAGCAGGAAGCGGGGGCCCTACAATGAGCAGTTCTTC.